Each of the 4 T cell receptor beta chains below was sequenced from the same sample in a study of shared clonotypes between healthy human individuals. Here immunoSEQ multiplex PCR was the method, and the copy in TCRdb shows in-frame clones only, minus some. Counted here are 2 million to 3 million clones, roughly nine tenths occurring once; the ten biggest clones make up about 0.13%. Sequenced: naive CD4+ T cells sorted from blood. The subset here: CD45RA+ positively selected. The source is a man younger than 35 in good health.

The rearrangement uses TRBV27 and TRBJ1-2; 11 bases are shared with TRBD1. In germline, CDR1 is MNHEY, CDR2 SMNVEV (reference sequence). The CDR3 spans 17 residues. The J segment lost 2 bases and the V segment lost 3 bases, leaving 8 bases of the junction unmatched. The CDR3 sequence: CASSFRRTGGVNYGYTF. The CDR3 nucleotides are TGTGCCAGCAGTTTTAGGAGGACAGGGGGCGTCAACTATGGCTACACCTTC.

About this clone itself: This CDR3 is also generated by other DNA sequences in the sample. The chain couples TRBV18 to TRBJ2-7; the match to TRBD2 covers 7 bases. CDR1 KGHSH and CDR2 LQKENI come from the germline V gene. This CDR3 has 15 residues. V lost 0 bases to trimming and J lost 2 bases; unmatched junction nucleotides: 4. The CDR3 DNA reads TGTGCCAGCTCACCACCAATGGGGGGGGCCTACGAGCAGTACTTC. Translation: CASSPPMGGAYEQYF. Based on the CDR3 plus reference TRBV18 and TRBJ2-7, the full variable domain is NAGVMQNPRHLVRRRGQEARLRCSPMKGHSHVYWYRQLPEEGLKFMVYLQKENIIDESGMPKERFSAEFPKEGPSILRIQQVVRGDSAAYFCASSPPMGGAYEQYFGPGTRLTVT.

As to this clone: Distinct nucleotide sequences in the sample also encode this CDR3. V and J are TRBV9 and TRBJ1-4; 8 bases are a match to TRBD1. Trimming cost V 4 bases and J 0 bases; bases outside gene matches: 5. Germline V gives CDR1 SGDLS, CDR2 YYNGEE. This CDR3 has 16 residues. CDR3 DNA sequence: TGTGCCAGCAGCCCCGGACAGGGAGCAACTAATGAAAAACTGTTTTTT. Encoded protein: CASSPGQGATNEKLFF.

The CDR3 sequence: CASSLSGIRNQPQHF. The CDR3 DNA is TGTGCCAGCAGCTTAAGTGGGATACGCAATCAGCCCCAGCATTTT. The chain is built from TRBV11-2 and TRBJ1-5; D not certain. This CDR3 is built from 15 residues. Germline CDR1 reads SGHAT; CDR2 reads FQNNGV. Trimming shortened V by 2 bases and J by 2 bases, and 10 bases separated the two germline ends.